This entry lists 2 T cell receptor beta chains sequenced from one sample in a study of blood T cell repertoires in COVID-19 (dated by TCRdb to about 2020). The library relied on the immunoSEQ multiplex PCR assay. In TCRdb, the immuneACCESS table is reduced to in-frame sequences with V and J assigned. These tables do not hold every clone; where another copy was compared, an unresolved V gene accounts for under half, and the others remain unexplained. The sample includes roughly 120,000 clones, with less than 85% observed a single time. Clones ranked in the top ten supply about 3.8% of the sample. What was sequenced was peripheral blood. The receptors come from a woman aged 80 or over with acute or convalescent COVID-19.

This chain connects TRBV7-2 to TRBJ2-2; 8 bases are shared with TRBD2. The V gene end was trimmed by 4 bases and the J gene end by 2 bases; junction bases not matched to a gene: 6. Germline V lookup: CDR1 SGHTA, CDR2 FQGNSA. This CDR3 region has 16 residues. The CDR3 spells CASSSGLAANTGELFF. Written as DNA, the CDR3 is TGTGCCAGCAGCTCCGGACTAGCAGCTAACACCGGGGAGCTGTTTTTT.

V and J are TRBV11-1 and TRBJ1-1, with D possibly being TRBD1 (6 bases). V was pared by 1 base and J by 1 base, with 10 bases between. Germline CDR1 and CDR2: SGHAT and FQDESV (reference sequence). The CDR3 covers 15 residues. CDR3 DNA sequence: TGTGCCAGCAGCTTAGGACAGGTTGAGAACACTGAAGCTTTCTTT. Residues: CASSLGQVENTEAFF.